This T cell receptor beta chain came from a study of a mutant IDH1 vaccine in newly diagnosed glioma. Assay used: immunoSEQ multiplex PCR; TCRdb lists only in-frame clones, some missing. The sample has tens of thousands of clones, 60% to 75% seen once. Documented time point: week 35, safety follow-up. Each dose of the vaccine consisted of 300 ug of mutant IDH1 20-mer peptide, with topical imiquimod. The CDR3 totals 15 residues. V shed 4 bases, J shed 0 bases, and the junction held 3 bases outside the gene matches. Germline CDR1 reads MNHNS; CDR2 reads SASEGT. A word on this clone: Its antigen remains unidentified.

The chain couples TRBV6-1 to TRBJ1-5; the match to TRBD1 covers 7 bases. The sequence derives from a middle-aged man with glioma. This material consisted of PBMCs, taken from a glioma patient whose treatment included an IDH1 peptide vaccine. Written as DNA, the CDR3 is TGTGCCAGCAGTGTCAGACAGGGTAGCAATCAGCCCCAGCATTTT. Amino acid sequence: CASSVRQGSNQPQHF.